This T cell receptor (beta chain) was found in a study of blood T cell repertoires in COVID-19. TCRdb keeps only in-frame clones here, not all; method: immunoSEQ multiplex PCR. The sample lists fewer than 450,000 clones, more than 70% occurring once. In germline, CDR1 is SGHTA, CDR2 FQGNSA. Trimming removed 5 bases from V and 7 bases from J; junction bases left unmatched: 6. This CDR3 is 14 amino acids long. This sequence originates from a woman aged 65 to 85 with COVID-19, enrolled during active disease. This chain connects TRBV7-2 to TRBJ2-7, with 12 bases lining up with TRBD1. Specimen: peripheral blood. Written as DNA, the CDR3 is TGTGCCAGCAGCCTCCGGGACAGGGGGCGAGAGCAGTACTTC. This sequence encodes CASSLRDRGREQYF.